Here is one T cell receptor beta chain with its context. The record originates from a study of blood T cell repertoires in COVID-19. As processed by the authors: Reference gene primer amplification gave estimated nucleated cell counts. Sequenced by immunoSEQ multiplex PCR; TCRdb stores in-frame clones only, minus some. V and J calls plus clone size are reproduced from that table; the DNA served to infer D and trimming. Of about 150,000 clones listed, about four fifths were seen once; the top ten hold more than 3%. Material: peripheral blood. This receptor was identified in an elderly woman with acute or convalescent COVID-19.

The CDR3 sequence is CASSLAVGVGIHEQYF. CDR3 nucleotides: TGCGCCAGCAGCTTGGCCGTCGGCGTCGGGATCCACGAGCAGTACTTC. V is TRBV5-1 and J is TRBJ2-7, with D perhaps TRBD2 (5 bases). Germline V gene sequence: CDR1 SGHRS, CDR2 YFSETQ. The CDR3 is 16 residues long. V gave up 0 bases and J gave up 5 bases, with 18 bases separating them.